The 3 T cell receptor beta chains listed next were all sequenced from one sample in a study of identical twins. TCRdb independently ran MiXCR on the 5' RACE reads; one entry per CDR3 protein. The sample yields a few hundred thousand distinct CDR3 sequences, about 12% seen once. The same specimen was also included in a second study, on yellow fever vaccine responses in identical twins.

The sequenced material came from memory (CD45RO+) T cells sorted from blood. The receptors were gathered from a woman aged 18-30 years in good health.

This clonotype was seen a handful of times. The genes are TRBV29-1 and TRBJ2-2; 8 bases match TRBD1. Germline trimming cut 3 bases from V and 6 bases from J; bases unmatched to any gene: 9. The CDR3 has 15 amino acids. Per the germline V gene, CDR1 is SQVTM and CDR2 is ANQGSEA. The CDR3 spells CSVETGELSSGELFF. In DNA form, the CDR3 reads TGCAGCGTTGAGACAGGGGAATTGAGTTCCGGGGAGCTGTTTTTT.

The chain links TRBV5-6 to TRBJ2-5; unclear D gene. The germline gives CDR1 SGHDT, CDR2 YYEEEE. This CDR3 comprises 12 residues. Between the trimmed V and J ends, which lost 0 bases and 4 bases, there was a span of 4 bases. CDR3 coding DNA: TGTGCCAGCAGCTTGGACGGAGAGACCCAGTACTTC. It is translated as CASSLDGETQYF.

CDR3 DNA sequence: TGTGCCAGCAGTGACGGGCAGGCTACGAATGAGCAGTTCTTC. Residues: CASSDGQATNEQFF. This chain links TRBV6-4 with TRBJ2-1; D is unresolved. The CDR3 consists of 14 residues. Trimming took off 2 bases at V and 7 bases at J, with 12 bases between the two ends. From germline, CDR1 is MRHNA and CDR2 SNTAGT.